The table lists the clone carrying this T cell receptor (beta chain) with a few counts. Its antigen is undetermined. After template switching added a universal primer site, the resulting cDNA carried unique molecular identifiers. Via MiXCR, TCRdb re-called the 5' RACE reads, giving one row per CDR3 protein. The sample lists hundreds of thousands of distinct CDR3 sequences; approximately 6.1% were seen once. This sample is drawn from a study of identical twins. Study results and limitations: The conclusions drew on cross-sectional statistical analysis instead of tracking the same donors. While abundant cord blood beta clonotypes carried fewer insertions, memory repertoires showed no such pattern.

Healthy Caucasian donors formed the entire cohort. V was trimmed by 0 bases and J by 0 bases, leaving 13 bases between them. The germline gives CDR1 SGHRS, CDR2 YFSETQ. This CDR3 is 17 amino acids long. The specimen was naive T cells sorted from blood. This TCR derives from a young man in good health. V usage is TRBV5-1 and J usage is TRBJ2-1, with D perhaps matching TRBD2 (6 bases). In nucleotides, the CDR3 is TGCGCCAGCAGCTTGGGAGGGAGGCGAGACTCCTACAATGAGCAGTTCTTC. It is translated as CASSLGGRRDSYNEQFF.